Below, 11 T cell receptor beta chains from the same sample are listed, as sequenced in a study of siplizumab effects on memory and regulatory T cells. Assay: immunoSEQ multiplex PCR; the TCRdb copy retains only in-frame clones and omits some. Here the sample spans over 85,000 clones, 92% being singletons. Specimen: CD4+ T cells sorted from blood. The source of these receptors is a human donor in good health.

This chain joins TRBV30 and TRBJ2-7; D remains unclear. The CDR3 is 13 residues long. V shed 0 bases and J shed 6 bases, with 12 bases lying between them. Germline lookup yields CDR1 GTSNPN and CDR2 SVGIG (reference sequence). Written as DNA, the CDR3 is TGTGCCTGGAGTGTTCGGTCTGGATCCGAGCAGTACTTC. This codes for CAWSVRSGSEQYF. The entire variable domain, with the rest obtained from reference TRBV30 and TRBJ2-7, is as follows: SQTIHQWPATLVQPVGSPLSLECTVEGTSNPNLYWYRQAAGRGLQLLFYSVGIGQISSEVPQNLSASRPQDRQFILSSKKLLLSDSGFYLCAWSVRSGSEQYFGPGTRLTVT.

The chain has TRBV18 and TRBJ2-5, with D maybe TRBD2 (6 bases). The CDR3 loop spans 12 amino acids. The V and J ends lost 3 bases and 4 bases respectively, with 6 bases between them. Germline V gene lookup returns CDR1 KGHSH and CDR2 LQKENI. CDR3 in DNA: TGTGCCAGCTCACCGGGGGGAGAGACCCAGTACTTC. The encoded protein is CASSPGGETQYF.

This chain uses TRBV5-1 with TRBJ2-2, with 10 nucleotides matching TRBD1. The J segment lost 4 bases and the V segment lost 1 base, leaving 4 bases of the junction unmatched. The CDR3 runs to 16 residues. The germline gives CDR1 SGHRS, CDR2 YFSETQ. CDR3 bases: TGCGCCAGCAGCTTGCGACAGGGGGCCCTCACCGGGGAGCTGTTTTTT. Translation: CASSLRQGALTGELFF.

This clone was counted once. The rearrangement joins TRBV7-3 to TRBJ2-3; TRBD2 matches at 8 bases. V shed 4 bases and J 9 bases; nucleotides not matched to a gene: 3. The CDR3 is 12 amino acids. From germline, CDR1 is SGHTA and CDR2 FQGTGA. The CDR3 reads CASSSTSATQYF. The CDR3 nucleotides are TGTGCCAGCAGCTCGACTAGCGCCACGCAGTATTTT. The full variable domain, its missing parts supplied by reference TRBV7-3 and TRBJ2-3, is GAGVSQTPSNKVTEKGKYVELRCDPISGHTALYWYRQSLGQGPEFLIYFQGTGAADDSGLPNDRFFAVRPEGSVSTLKIQRTERGDSAVYLCASSSTSATQYFGPGTRLTVL.

This rearrangement joins TRBV9 to TRBJ2-2; D is unresolved. V was pared by 4 bases and J by 3 bases, with 4 bases between. This CDR3 is built from 12 residues. CDR1 and CDR2 (germline): SGDLS, YYNGEE. This CDR3 is CASSQHTGELFF. CDR3 coding DNA: TGTGCCAGCAGCCAACACACCGGGGAGCTGTTTTTT.

V gene TRBV10-3 combines with J gene TRBJ2-1; D call uncertain. V was clipped by 2 bases and J by 6 bases, with 11 bases between them. CDR1 ENHRY and CDR2 SYGVKD come from the germline V gene. This CDR3 has 14 residues. The CDR3: CAISEGLVTNEQFF. DNA of the CDR3: TGTGCCATCAGTGAGGGTTTGGTAACCAATGAGCAGTTCTTC.

This sequence joins TRBV18 and TRBJ1-5; D might be TRBD1 (5 bases). Per the germline V gene, CDR1 is KGHSH and CDR2 is LQKENI. This CDR3 spans 15 amino acids. V lost 0 bases and J 4 bases, leaving 10 bases between the germline ends. The CDR3 region has the DNA TGTGCCAGCTCACCACCGGGGACCATGAATCAGCCCCAGCATTTT. Amino acid sequence: CASSPPGTMNQPQHF.

The gene calls are TRBV30 and TRBJ2-2; TRBD1 might be the D (6 bases). The CDR3 has 14 residues. The V gene's germline CDR1 is GTSNPN and CDR2 SVGIG (reference sequence). The ends were cut back, 7 bases at V and 4 bases at J, with 16 bases in the middle. CDR3 DNA: TGTGCCTCGAGGGGGAAAGTGGGCACCGGGGAGCTGTTTTTT. It yields the protein CASRGKVGTGELFF.

The chain couples TRBV5-1 to TRBJ2-1; TRBD2 matches at 7 bases. Germline V gene lookup returns CDR1 SGHRS and CDR2 YFSETQ. The CDR3 is made up of 16 amino acids. V gave up 1 base and J gave up 7 bases; unmatched junction bases: 11. CDR3 DNA: TGCGCCAGCAGCTTGTCTCGGGCTAGCGGATGGAATGAGCAGTTCTTC. Translation gives CASSLSRASGWNEQFF.

V and J are TRBV30 and TRBJ1-1; D not certain. This CDR3 has 15 amino acids. The germline V gene encodes CDR1 GTSNPN and CDR2 SVGIG (reference sequence). V lost 3 bases and J 1 base, leaving 15 bases between the germline ends. CDR3 coding DNA: TGTGCCTGGAGACGGACCCTGAGAGGGAACACTGAAGCTTTCTTT. This encodes CAWRRTLRGNTEAFF.

The chain joins TRBV5-1 to TRBJ2-6, with D unclear. Trimming took off 1 base at V and 0 bases at J, with 8 bases between the two ends. The germline gives CDR1 SGHRS, CDR2 YFSETQ. This CDR3 spans 16 amino acids. CDR3 in DNA: TGCGCCAGCAGCTTGACGATATCCTCTGGGGCCAACGTCCTGACTTTC. Translation: CASSLTISSGANVLTF. Looking up the rest from reference TRBV5-1 and TRBJ2-6 gives the full variable domain: KAGVTQTPRYLIKTRGQQVTLSCSPISGHRSVSWYQQTPGQGLQFLFEYFSETQRNKGNFPGRFSGRQFSNSRSEMNVSTLELGDSALYLCASSLTISSGANVLTFGAGSRLTVL.